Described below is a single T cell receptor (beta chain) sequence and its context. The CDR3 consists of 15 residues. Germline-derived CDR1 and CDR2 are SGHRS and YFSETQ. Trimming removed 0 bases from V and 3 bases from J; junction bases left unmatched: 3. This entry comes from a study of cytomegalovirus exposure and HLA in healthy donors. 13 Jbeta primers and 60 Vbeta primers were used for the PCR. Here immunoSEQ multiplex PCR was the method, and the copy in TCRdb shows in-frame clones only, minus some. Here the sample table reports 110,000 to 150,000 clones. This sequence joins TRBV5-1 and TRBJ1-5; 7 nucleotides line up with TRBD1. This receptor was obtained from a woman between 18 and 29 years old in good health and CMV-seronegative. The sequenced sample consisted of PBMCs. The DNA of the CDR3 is TGCGCCAGCAGCTTGGCAGGGGGTCACAATCAGCCCCAGCATTTT. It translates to CASSLAGGHNQPQHF. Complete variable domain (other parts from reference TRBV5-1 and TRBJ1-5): KAGVTQTPRYLIKTRGQQVTLSCSPISGHRSVSWYQQTPGQGLQFLFEYFSETQRNKGNFPGRFSGRQFSNSRSEMNVSTLELGDSALYLCASSLAGGHNQPQHFGDGTRLSIL.